These 10 T cell receptor beta chains originate from one sample sequenced in a study of beta chain features in type 1 diabetes. Investigators reverse transcribed all isolated RNA, so they sequenced expressed TCRB transcripts. Sequencing was performed with immunoSEQ multiplex PCR; in TCRdb, only in-frame clones are kept and a portion is missing. This table holds fewer than 30,000 clones, over 60% found once. The sequenced sample was Tregs from blood. Every receptor here comes from a woman between 40 and 50 years old in good health.

V usage is TRBV25-1 and J usage is TRBJ1-3; possibly TRBD1 for D (6 bases). The CDR3 covers 17 residues. The V gene lost 1 base and the J gene lost 2 bases, with 15 bases spanning the gap. Germline loops: CDR1 MGHDK, CDR2 SYGVNS. The CDR3 bases are TGTGCCAGCAGTGAATCGAAAGGGGGTTTCGCTGGAAACACCATATATTTT. Encoded protein: CASSESKGGFAGNTIYF. Using reference TRBV25-1 and TRBJ1-3 for the parts outside the CDR3, the full variable domain is EADIYQTPRYLVIGTGKKITLECSQTMGHDKMYWYQQDPGMELHLIHYSYGVNSTEKGDLSSESTVSRIRTEHFPLTLESARPSHTSQYLCASSESKGGFAGNTIYFGEGSWLTVV.

The chain has TRBV4-2 and TRBJ2-3; 8 bases are a match to TRBD2. This CDR3 has 17 residues. Trimming took 1 base from V and 2 from J; bases not matched to a gene: 8. Germline V gene data show CDR1 as LGHNA and CDR2 as YNFKEQ. The CDR3 spells CASSQVTAGAPTDTQYF. DNA of the CDR3: TGTGCCAGCAGCCAAGTCACAGCGGGGGCCCCCACAGATACGCAGTATTTT.

V gene TRBV7-2 combines with J gene TRBJ1-2; TRBD1 might be the D (6 bases). Germline V gives CDR1 SGHTA, CDR2 FQGNSA. The CDR3 is 16 amino acids. V was cut by 5 bases and J by 9 bases, with 25 bases left in between. The CDR3 nucleotides are TGTGCCAGCAGCCCTAGGGGGATTGGACTCTGGAAAAGCTACACCTTC. Its translation: CASSPRGIGLWKSYTF.

CDR3 DNA sequence: TGCGCCAGCAGAGACAACAGGGGCGCTGAAGCTTTCTTT. Its translation: CASRDNRGAEAFF. The chain uses TRBV10-2 and TRBJ1-1; 7 nucleotides align to TRBD1. Germline V lookup: CDR1 WSHSY, CDR2 SAAADI. This CDR3 is 13 amino acids long. V lost 6 bases to trimming and J lost 6 bases; unmatched junction nucleotides: 7.

Details on this clone: This CDR3 is also generated by other DNA sequences in the sample. The chain recombines TRBV7-2 with TRBJ2-3; 7 bases agree with TRBD2. The CDR3 is made up of 16 amino acids. J was trimmed by 1 base and V by 4 bases; bases with no gene match: 8. From germline, CDR1 is SGHTA and CDR2 FQGNSA. The CDR3 coding sequence is TGTGCCAGCAGCTGGAGACTAGCAGCTGGCACAGATACGCAGTATTTT. Translated: CASSWRLAAGTDTQYF.

On this clone itself: At one of its ends the junction is not consistent with the germline gene, which may arise from a read error. The chain couples TRBV6-1 to TRBJ2-3, with unresolved D. The length of the CDR3 is 10 residues. CDR1 and CDR2 from the germline V gene are MNHNS and SASEGT. In DNA form, the CDR3 reads TGTGCCAGCCGCACAGATGCGCAGTATTTT. As protein: CASRTDAQYF.

This clone was counted only a few times. The genes are TRBV6-5 and TRBJ1-2; D is unclear. V was pared by 0 bases and J by 4 bases, with 15 bases between. The CDR3 runs to 16 residues. The V gene's germline CDR1 is MNHEY and CDR2 SVGAGI. The DNA for the CDR3 is TGTGCCAGCAGTTACTCGATCCTAACAGTACTCTATGGCTACACCTTC. Translation gives CASSYSILTVLYGYTF.

The rearrangement uses TRBV6-1 and TRBJ1-1, with unresolved D. Germline V lookup: CDR1 MNHNS, CDR2 SASEGT. CDR3 size: 13 residues. V was shortened by 8 bases and J by 1 base, with 11 bases between the two germline ends. CDR3 residues: CASSSRGNTEAFF. The CDR3 DNA is TGTGCCAGCTCATCACGGGGGAACACTGAAGCTTTCTTT.

This clone was observed a handful of times. V usage is TRBV5-6 and J usage is TRBJ1-3; 8 bases match TRBD1. The CDR3 totals 15 residues. Germline CDR1 reads SGHDT; CDR2 reads YYEEEE. V dropped 2 bases and J dropped 1; count of bases not matched to a gene: 2. The DNA of the CDR3 is TGTGCCAGCAGCTTCGGGACAGGATCTGGAAACACCATATATTTT. It translates to CASSFGTGSGNTIYF.

V usage is TRBV4-1 and J usage is TRBJ2-5, with D perhaps matching TRBD1 (5 bases). Germline V lookup: CDR1 MGHRA, CDR2 YSYEKL. The germline V and J ends were trimmed by 8 bases and 1 base, with 11 bases remaining between them. The CDR3 has 13 amino acids. CDR3 DNA: TGCGCCAGCGGTAGGGGCCCCCAAGAGACCCAGTACTTC. It codes for CASGRGPQETQYF.